What follows are 24 T cell receptor beta chains derived from one specimen sequenced in a study of shared clonotypes between healthy human individuals. Assay used: immunoSEQ multiplex PCR; TCRdb lists only in-frame clones, some missing. This table holds about 1 million clones, approximately 68% found once. The material sequenced was memory CD4+ T cells sorted from blood. Subset defined: CD45RA-negative fraction. The origin of the receptors is a man between 18 and 29 years old in good health.

This chain joins TRBV9 and TRBJ2-3, with TRBD2 as a possible D gene (6 bases). Trimming took off 7 bases at V and 0 bases at J, with 6 bases between the two ends. The CDR3 is made up of 12 amino acids. Germline V gene sequence: CDR1 SGDLS, CDR2 YYNGEE. For the CDR3, the DNA is TGTGCCAGCCGGGGGAGCACAGATACGCAGTATTTT. It yields the protein CASRGSTDTQYF.

V is TRBV9 and J is TRBJ1-3, with D maybe TRBD1 (5 bases). Between the trimmed V and J ends, which lost 0 bases and 2 bases, there was a span of 12 bases. CDR3 length equals 16 residues. The V gene's germline CDR1 is SGDLS and CDR2 YYNGEE. This CDR3 is CASSVGDPGAGNTIYF. The DNA of the CDR3 is TGTGCCAGCAGCGTAGGGGACCCAGGCGCTGGAAACACCATATATTTT.

This clone was seen once. The rearrangement uses TRBV2 and TRBJ2-7; tentative D call: TRBD2 (7 bases). The CDR3 totals 15 residues. V was trimmed by 2 bases and J by 3 bases, leaving 14 bases between them. The germline V gene has CDR1 SNHLY and CDR2 FYNNEI. CDR3 sequence reads: CASSENWEGVYEQYF. DNA of the CDR3: TGTGCCAGCAGTGAAAACTGGGAGGGGGTCTACGAGCAGTACTTC.

The gene calls are TRBV11-2 and TRBJ2-7, with TRBD2 matching 7 bases. The length of the CDR3 is 15 residues. Per the germline V gene, CDR1 is SGHAT and CDR2 is FQNNGV. Trimming cost V 0 bases and J 6 bases; bases outside gene matches: 8. The CDR3, as DNA: TGTGCCAGCAGCTTAGATAGGGCGGGAGCCCGCGAGCAGTACTTC. Translation gives CASSLDRAGAREQYF.

This clone was recorded a few times. The chain carries TRBV19 and TRBJ2-2, with D perhaps matching TRBD1 or TRBD2 (5 bases each). The CDR3 contains 14 residues. V lost 7 bases and J lost 6, with 15 bases in between. CDR1 LNHDA and CDR2 SQIVND come from the germline V gene (reference sequence). The CDR3 nucleotides are TGTGCCAGTACCCCGTTGGTGGGGGCCGGGGAGCTGTTTTTT. This gives the protein CASTPLVGAGELFF.

The rearrangement uses TRBV5-1 and TRBJ2-1, with 11 positions matching TRBD2. The CDR3 extends over 16 amino acids. Germline CDR1 reads SGHRS; CDR2 reads YFSETQ. The J segment lost 4 bases and the V segment lost 3 bases, leaving 6 bases of the junction unmatched. This CDR3 is CASSYRTSGSYNEQFF. The CDR3 nucleotides read TGCGCCAGCAGCTACCGAACTAGCGGGAGTTACAATGAGCAGTTCTTC. Variable domain in full (rest from reference TRBV5-1 and TRBJ2-1): KAGVTQTPRYLIKTRGQQVTLSCSPISGHRSVSWYQQTPGQGLQFLFEYFSETQRNKGNFPGRFSGRQFSNSRSEMNVSTLELGDSALYLCASSYRTSGSYNEQFFGPGTRLTVL.

The chain joins TRBV5-4 to TRBJ2-7; D is perhaps TRBD1 (5 bases). The CDR3 contains 16 residues. CDR1 and CDR2 (germline): SGHNT, YYREEE (reference sequence). V dropped 0 bases and J dropped 2 bases, with 15 bases sitting between them. The CDR3 spells CASSLVWAGRTYEQYF. DNA of the CDR3: TGTGCCAGCAGCTTGGTATGGGCAGGGCGGACCTACGAGCAGTACTTC.

This chain links TRBV6-4 with TRBJ2-3; D ambiguous. V was trimmed by 0 bases and J by 7 bases, leaving 2 bases between them. Germline-derived CDR1 and CDR2 are MRHNA and SNTAGT. CDR3 size: 11 residues. CDR3 in DNA: TGTGCCAGCAGTGACTCGTATACGCAGTATTTT. It codes for CASSDSYTQYF.

V and J are TRBV11-3 and TRBJ2-5, with 9 bases aligning to TRBD1. V trimming: 3 bases; J trimming: 8 bases; junction bases outside the gene matches: 13. The germline V gene encodes CDR1 SGHNT and CDR2 YENEEA. The CDR3 spans 16 residues. The CDR3: CASSLGQGSPKETQYF. The CDR3 DNA is TGTGCCAGCAGCTTGGGACAGGGATCCCCCAAGGAAACCCAGTACTTC.

This chain joins TRBV5-4 and TRBJ2-2; a possible D gene is TRBD1 (6 bases). V lost 3 bases to trimming and J lost 4 bases, with 16 bases between them. This CDR3 has 16 residues. CDR1 and CDR2 (germline): SGHNT, YYREEE (reference sequence). CDR3 residues: CASSSKPGQTTGELFF. The CDR3 region has the DNA TGTGCCAGCAGCTCAAAGCCCGGACAGACCACCGGGGAGCTGTTTTTT.

The chain recombines TRBV19 with TRBJ2-2; D is uncertain. CDR3 length: 14 residues. Per germline, CDR1 LNHDA and CDR2 SQIVND (reference sequence). V lost 5 bases, J lost 1 base, and 8 bases lay in between. In DNA form, the CDR3 reads TGTGCCAGTAGTCCCCCACGGAACACCGGGGAGCTGTTTTTT. This gives the protein CASSPPRNTGELFF.

The chain combines TRBV12-5 with TRBJ2-7; TRBD1 might be the D (6 bases). CDR3 size: 15 residues. Germline loops: CDR1 LGHNT, CDR2 FRNRAP. The V and J ends lost 0 bases and 5 bases respectively, with 14 bases between them. CDR3 loop: CASGLVLGHPDEQYF. The DNA of the CDR3 is TGTGCTAGTGGTTTGGTACTGGGACATCCGGACGAGCAGTACTTC.

This rearrangement joins TRBV6-5 to TRBJ1-2, with 11 nucleotides matching TRBD1. Germline loops: CDR1 MNHEY, CDR2 SVGAGI. The J segment lost 7 bases and the V segment lost 6 bases, leaving 7 bases of the junction unmatched. CDR3 length: 14 amino acids. The DNA of the CDR3 is TGTGCCAGCAGCCAAACCGGGACAGGGGGTGGCTACACCTTC. This sequence encodes CASSQTGTGGGYTF.

This clone has a single count. Other DNA sequences in this sample translate to the same CDR3. The chain recombines TRBV28 with TRBJ2-6; D gene unclear. Germline V gene data show CDR1 as MDHEN and CDR2 as SYDVKM. The CDR3 contains 13 residues. Trimming left V 6 bases short and J 2 bases short, with 5 bases between. CDR3 amino acids: CASSQAGANVLTF. The CDR3 DNA reads TGTGCCAGCAGCCAGGCTGGGGCCAACGTCCTGACTTTC.

The rearrangement links TRBV19 to TRBJ2-5; 9 bases agree with TRBD1. The V gene's germline CDR1 is LNHDA and CDR2 SQIVND (reference sequence). CDR3 size: 15 residues. The trim removed 5 bases at V and 2 bases at J, leaving 6 bases unmatched. CDR3 protein: CASSYRGRGQETQYF. The CDR3 nucleotides are TGTGCCAGTAGTTACAGGGGGCGCGGACAAGAGACCCAGTACTTC.

This clone came up a few times. The genes are TRBV6-1 and TRBJ2-7, with D perhaps TRBD2 (6 bases). V was pared by 1 base and J by 0 bases, with 10 bases between. CDR3 length equals 15 residues. Per the germline V gene, CDR1 is MNHNS and CDR2 is SASEGT. The CDR3 reads CASSEDYGSSYEQYF. The DNA of the CDR3 is TGTGCCAGCAGTGAAGATTACGGGAGCTCCTACGAGCAGTACTTC.

V is TRBV27 and J is TRBJ1-5; the D is unclear. This CDR3 region has 14 residues. The germline V gene encodes CDR1 MNHEY and CDR2 SMNVEV (reference sequence). Trimming took off 6 bases at V and 1 base at J, with 10 bases between the two ends. The CDR3 protein is CASSLSWSNQPQHF. DNA for the CDR3: TGTGCCAGCAGCCTATCCTGGAGCAATCAGCCCCAGCATTTT.

In regard to this clone: This sample also contains other DNA sequences that code for the same CDR3. The rearrangement joins TRBV19 to TRBJ2-7, with 10 bases identical to TRBD1. Germline lookup yields CDR1 LNHDA and CDR2 SQIVND (reference sequence). This CDR3 has 13 amino acids. V shed 6 bases and J 4 bases; nucleotides not matched to a gene: 3. CDR3 in amino acids: CASSRDRGYEQYF. The CDR3, as DNA: TGTGCCAGTAGCCGGGACAGGGGTTACGAGCAGTACTTC.

This chain joins TRBV6-6 and TRBJ2-3; perhaps TRBD1 as D (6 bases). V lost 7 bases to trimming and J lost 0 bases, with 11 bases between them. CDR1 is MNHNY, CDR2 SVGAGI, per germline (reference sequence). CDR3 length equals 14 residues. The CDR3 sequence: CASNQGLSTDTQYF. The CDR3 region has the DNA TGTGCCAGCAACCAGGGGTTGAGCACAGATACGCAGTATTTT.

The chain carries TRBV2 and TRBJ2-7; D uncertain. Germline assignment: CDR1 SNHLY and CDR2 FYNNEI. V shed 4 bases and J shed 1 base, with 11 bases lying between them. The CDR3 has 14 residues. The CDR3 DNA reads as TGTGCCAGCAGTGGACGGCCTGGGTCCTACGAGCAGTACTTC. It encodes CASSGRPGSYEQYF.

This clone was picked up a small number of times. The V and J genes are TRBV5-5 and TRBJ2-6, with D possibly being TRBD2 (6 bases). The CDR3 has 18 residues. Germline lookup yields CDR1 SGHKS and CDR2 YYEKEE (reference sequence). Trimming left V 6 bases short and J 0 bases short, with 19 bases between. The CDR3 DNA sequence: TGTGCCAGCACCGAAATTCTCGGGGGTTTCTCTGGGGCCAACGTCCTGACTTTC. It specifies CASTEILGGFSGANVLTF.

The rearrangement joins TRBV19 to TRBJ1-5; TRBD1 aligns across 9 bases. The V gene end was trimmed by 4 bases and the J gene end by 1 base; junction bases not matched to a gene: 5. There are 16 residues in the CDR3. The germline gives CDR1 LNHDA, CDR2 SQIVND (reference sequence). Here the CDR3 reads CASSRGGQGSNQPQHF. CDR3 bases: TGTGCCAGTAGTAGGGGTGGACAGGGGAGCAATCAGCCCCAGCATTTT. Complete variable domain (other parts from reference TRBV19 and TRBJ1-5): DGGITQSPKYLFRKEGQNVTLSCEQNLNHDAMYWYRQDPGQGLRLIYYSQIVNDFQKGDIAEGYSVSREKKESFPLTVTSAQKNPTAFYLCASSRGGQGSNQPQHFGDGTRLSIL.

This clone has ten or more counts. This chain connects TRBV20-1 to TRBJ2-7; unclear D gene. Germline V gives CDR1 DFQATT, CDR2 SNEGSKA (reference sequence). The CDR3 has 11 residues. V was trimmed by 5 bases and J by 6 bases, leaving 11 bases between them. Written as DNA, the CDR3 is TGCAGTGCTTACCATGTCTCCGAGCAGTACTTC. It specifies CSAYHVSEQYF.

V gene TRBV5-1 combines with J gene TRBJ2-5; possibly TRBD1 or TRBD2 for D (5 bases each). CDR3 length: 12 amino acids. V gave up 0 bases and J gave up 7 bases, with 7 bases separating them. The germline V gene has CDR1 SGHRS and CDR2 YFSETQ. CDR3 sequence: CASSLDGGTQYF. The CDR3 region has the DNA TGCGCCAGCAGCTTGGATGGGGGGACCCAGTACTTC. The whole variable domain, remainder taken from reference TRBV5-1 and TRBJ2-5, is KAGVTQTPRYLIKTRGQQVTLSCSPISGHRSVSWYQQTPGQGLQFLFEYFSETQRNKGNFPGRFSGRQFSNSRSEMNVSTLELGDSALYLCASSLDGGTQYFGPGTRLLVL.